This T cell receptor beta chain was found in a study of T cell responses to AZD1222 COVID-19 vaccine. Study-level findings and limits: Spike-specific TCR breadth and depth were elevated following two AZD1222 doses. Clonal diversity may have been underestimated in mostly white British donors.

Using immunoSEQ multiplex PCR, the repertoire was profiled, and TCRdb retains in-frame clones only, with some absent. Of 160,000 or so clones listed, 90% to 95% are singletons. With V trimmed by 9 bases and J by 3 bases, 8 bases remained unmatched. The CDR3 loop spans 15 amino acids. Germline CDR1 SGHAT, CDR2 FQNNGV. Second-dose schedules of about 4 or about 12 weeks were combined. Comments on this clone: Its antigen is still unknown.

This TCR derives from an adult who received the AZD1222 COVID-19 vaccine. Source: peripheral blood, taken 28 days after the second AZD1222 dose. The J gene is TRBJ1-3, the V gene TRBV11-2, with TRBD1 identical over 10 bases. CDR3 bases: TGTGCCAGTCGACCGGGACAGGGGTTTGGAAACACCATATATTTT. Its translation: CASRPGQGFGNTIYF.